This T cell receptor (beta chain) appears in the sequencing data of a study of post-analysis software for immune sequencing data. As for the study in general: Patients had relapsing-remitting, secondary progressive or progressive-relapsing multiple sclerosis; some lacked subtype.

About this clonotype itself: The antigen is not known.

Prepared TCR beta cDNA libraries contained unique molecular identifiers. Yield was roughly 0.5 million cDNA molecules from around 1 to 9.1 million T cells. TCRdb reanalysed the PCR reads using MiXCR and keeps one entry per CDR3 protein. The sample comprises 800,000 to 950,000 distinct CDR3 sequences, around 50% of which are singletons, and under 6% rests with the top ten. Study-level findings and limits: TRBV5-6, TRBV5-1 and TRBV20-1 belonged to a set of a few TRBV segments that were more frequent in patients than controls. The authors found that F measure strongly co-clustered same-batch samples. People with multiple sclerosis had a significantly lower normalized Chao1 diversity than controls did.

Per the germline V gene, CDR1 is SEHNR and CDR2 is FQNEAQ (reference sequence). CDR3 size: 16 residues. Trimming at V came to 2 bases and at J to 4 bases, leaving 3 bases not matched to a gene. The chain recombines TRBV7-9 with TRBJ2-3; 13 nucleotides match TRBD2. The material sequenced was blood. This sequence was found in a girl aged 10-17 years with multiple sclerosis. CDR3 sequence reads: CASSLRTSGGSDTQYF. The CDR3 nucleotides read TGTGCCAGCAGCTTACGGACTAGCGGGGGCTCAGATACGCAGTATTTT.